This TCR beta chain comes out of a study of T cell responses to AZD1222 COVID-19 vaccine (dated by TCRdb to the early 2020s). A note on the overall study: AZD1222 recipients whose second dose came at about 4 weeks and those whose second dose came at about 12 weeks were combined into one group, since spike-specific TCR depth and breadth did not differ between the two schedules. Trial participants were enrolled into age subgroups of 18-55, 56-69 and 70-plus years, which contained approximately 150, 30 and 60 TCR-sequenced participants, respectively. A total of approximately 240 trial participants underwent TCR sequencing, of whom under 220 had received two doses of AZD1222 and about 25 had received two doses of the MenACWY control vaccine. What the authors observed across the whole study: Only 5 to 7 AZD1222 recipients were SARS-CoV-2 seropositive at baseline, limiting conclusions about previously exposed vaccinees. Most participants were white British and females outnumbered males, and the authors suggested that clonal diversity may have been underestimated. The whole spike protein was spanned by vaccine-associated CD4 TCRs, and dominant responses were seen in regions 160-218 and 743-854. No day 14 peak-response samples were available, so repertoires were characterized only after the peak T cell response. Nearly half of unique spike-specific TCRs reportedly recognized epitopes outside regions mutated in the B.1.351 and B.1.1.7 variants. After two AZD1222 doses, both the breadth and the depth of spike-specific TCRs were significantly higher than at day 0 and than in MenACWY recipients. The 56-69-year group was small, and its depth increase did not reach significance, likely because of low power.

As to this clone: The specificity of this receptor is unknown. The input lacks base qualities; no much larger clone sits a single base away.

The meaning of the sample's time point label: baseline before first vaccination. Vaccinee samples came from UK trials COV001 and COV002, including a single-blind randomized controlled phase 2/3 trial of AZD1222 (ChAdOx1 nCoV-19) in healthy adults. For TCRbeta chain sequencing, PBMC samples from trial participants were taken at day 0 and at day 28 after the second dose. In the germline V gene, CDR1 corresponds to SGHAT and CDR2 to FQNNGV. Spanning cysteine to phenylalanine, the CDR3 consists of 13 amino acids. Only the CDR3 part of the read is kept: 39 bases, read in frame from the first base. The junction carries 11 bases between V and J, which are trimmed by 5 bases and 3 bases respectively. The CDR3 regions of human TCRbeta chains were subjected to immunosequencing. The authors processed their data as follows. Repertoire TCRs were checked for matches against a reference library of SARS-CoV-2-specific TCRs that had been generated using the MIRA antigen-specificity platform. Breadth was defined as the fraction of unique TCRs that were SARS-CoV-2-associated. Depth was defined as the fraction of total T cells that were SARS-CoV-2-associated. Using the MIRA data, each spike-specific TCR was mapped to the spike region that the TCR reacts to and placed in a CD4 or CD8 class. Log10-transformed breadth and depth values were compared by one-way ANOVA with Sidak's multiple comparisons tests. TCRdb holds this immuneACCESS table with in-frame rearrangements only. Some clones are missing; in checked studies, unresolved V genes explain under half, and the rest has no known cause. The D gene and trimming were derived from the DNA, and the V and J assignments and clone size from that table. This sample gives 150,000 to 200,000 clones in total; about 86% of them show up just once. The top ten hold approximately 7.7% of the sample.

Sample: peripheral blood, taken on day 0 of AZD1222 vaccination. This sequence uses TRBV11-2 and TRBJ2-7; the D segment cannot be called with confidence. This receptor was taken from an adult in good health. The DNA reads TGTGCCAGCAGCCCTCTTACAGACTACGAGCAGTACTTC. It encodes CASSPLTDYEQYF.